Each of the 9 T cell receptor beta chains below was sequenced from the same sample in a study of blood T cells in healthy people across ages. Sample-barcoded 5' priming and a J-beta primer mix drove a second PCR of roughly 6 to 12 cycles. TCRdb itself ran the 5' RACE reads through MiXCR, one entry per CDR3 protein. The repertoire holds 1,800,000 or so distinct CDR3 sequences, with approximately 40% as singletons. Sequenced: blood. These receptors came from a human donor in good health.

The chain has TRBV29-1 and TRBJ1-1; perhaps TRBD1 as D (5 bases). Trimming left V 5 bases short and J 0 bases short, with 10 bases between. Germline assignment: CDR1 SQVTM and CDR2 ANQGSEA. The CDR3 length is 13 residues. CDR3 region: CSVLGLLNTEAFF. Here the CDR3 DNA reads TGCAGCGTTCTGGGACTCTTGAACACTGAAGCTTTCTTT.

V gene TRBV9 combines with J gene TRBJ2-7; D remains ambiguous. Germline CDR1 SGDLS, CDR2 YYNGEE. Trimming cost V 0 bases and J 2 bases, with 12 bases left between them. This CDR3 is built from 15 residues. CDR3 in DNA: TGTGCCAGCAGCGTAGGAGCTGGGCCGGCCTACGAGCAGTACTTC. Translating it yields CASSVGAGPAYEQYF.

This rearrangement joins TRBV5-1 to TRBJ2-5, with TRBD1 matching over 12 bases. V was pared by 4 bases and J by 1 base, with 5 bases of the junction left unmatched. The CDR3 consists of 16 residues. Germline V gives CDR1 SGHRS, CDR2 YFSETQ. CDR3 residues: CASSGGQGAIQETQYF. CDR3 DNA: TGCGCCAGCAGCGGGGGACAGGGGGCAATCCAAGAGACCCAGTACTTC.

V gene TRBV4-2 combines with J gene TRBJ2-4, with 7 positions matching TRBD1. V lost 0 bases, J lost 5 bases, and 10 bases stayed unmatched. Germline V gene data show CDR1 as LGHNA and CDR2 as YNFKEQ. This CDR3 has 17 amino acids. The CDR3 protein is CASSQDHQTGFQNIQYF. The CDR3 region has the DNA TGTGCCAGCAGCCAAGACCACCAGACAGGGTTTCAAAACATTCAGTACTTC.

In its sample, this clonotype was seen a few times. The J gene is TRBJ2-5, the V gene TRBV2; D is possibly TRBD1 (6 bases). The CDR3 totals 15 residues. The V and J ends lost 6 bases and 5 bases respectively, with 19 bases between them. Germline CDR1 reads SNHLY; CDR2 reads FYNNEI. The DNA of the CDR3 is TGTGCCAGCAGCGGCGGACAGCCGGTCAAGGAGACCCAGTACTTC. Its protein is CASSGGQPVKETQYF.

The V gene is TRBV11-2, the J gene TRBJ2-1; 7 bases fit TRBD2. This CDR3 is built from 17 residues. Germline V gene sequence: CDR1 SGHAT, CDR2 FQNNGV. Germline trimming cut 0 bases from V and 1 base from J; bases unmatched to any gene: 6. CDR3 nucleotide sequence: TGTGCCAGCAGCTTAGATCTCGGAGCGGGGTCCTACAATGAGCAGTTCTTC. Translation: CASSLDLGAGSYNEQFF.

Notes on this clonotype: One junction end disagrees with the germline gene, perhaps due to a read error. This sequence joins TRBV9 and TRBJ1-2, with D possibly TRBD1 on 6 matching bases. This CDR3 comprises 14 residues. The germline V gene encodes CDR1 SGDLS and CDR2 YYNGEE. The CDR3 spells CVSSASETGYGYTF. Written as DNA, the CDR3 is TGTGTCAGCAGCGCCTCGGAGACAGGCTATGGCTACACCTTC.

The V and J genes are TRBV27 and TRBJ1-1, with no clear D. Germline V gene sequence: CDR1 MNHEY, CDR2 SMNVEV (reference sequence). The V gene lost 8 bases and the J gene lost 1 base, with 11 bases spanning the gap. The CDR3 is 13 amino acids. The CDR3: CASALTKNTEAFF. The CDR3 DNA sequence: TGTGCCAGCGCACTCACCAAGAACACTGAAGCTTTCTTT.

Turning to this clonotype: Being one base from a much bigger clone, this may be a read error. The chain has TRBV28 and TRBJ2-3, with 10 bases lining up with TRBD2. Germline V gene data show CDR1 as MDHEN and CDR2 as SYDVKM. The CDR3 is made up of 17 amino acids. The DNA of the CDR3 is TGTGCCAGCAGTGGAGCTAGCGGGGGATTAACATGGGATACGCGGTATTTT. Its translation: CASSGASGGLTWDTRYF.